This T cell receptor (beta chain) is from a study of T cells in Graves' hyperthyroidism and ophthalmopathy. Findings and caveats of the study: Most expanded thyroid clonotypes above 0.001 recurred in blood.

Regarding this clonotype: The antigen is unknown.

RNA transcripts served as the template for amplifying TCR beta CDR3 regions. First-round RT-PCR with HTBI primers amplified the TCR CDR3 region. TCRdb called the multiplex PCR reads again in MiXCR, with one record for every CDR3 protein. The sample contains fewer than 450,000 distinct CDR3 sequences, 15% to 20% of which appear only once. Germline V gene data show CDR1 as SGDLS and CDR2 as YYNGEE. The V segment lost 0 bases and the J segment 6 bases; nucleotides outside the gene matches: 13. The CDR3 length is 18 residues. The sequenced sample was blood. The sequence was collected from a woman aged 25 to 39 with Graves' hyperthyroidism that later progressed to Graves' ophthalmopathy. The chain carries TRBV9 and TRBJ2-7, with TRBD2 matching 12 bases. The CDR3, as DNA: TGTGCCAGCAGCGTAGACGTAACTAGCGGGAGGTTGGTAGGCGAGCAGTACTTC. Residues: CASSVDVTSGRLVGEQYF.